The clone carrying this T cell receptor beta chain was observed at least ten times. Antigen unknown. Germline lookup yields CDR1 SEHNR and CDR2 FQNEAQ (reference sequence). This CDR3 is built from 14 residues. The V gene lost 5 bases and the J gene lost 7 bases, with 14 bases spanning the gap. TCR cDNA was made by 5'RACE template switching, adding a universal primer site and UMIs. One entry per CDR3 protein results from TCRdb running MiXCR on the 5' RACE reads. The table records about 69,000 distinct CDR3 sequences, 5% to 6.5% of them present only once. This entry comes from a study of T cells after yellow fever vaccination. Regarding the study as a whole: The booster response re-showed most primary clones: roughly 97% CD4, roughly 91% CD8. Highly abundant clonotypes carried over from the bulk population could end up in FACS-sorted repertoires as contaminants.

J is TRBJ2-2 and V is TRBV7-9; D not certain. The receptor's source is a man between 18 and 29 years old who received the YFV17D yellow fever vaccine. The specimen comprised CD4+ T cells sorted from PBMCs, sampled roughly 15 days after the first yellow fever vaccination. The CDR3 protein is CASSRVPTGGELFF. The CDR3 DNA follows: TGTGCCAGCAGCCGGGTCCCGACGGGCGGGGAGCTGTTTTTT.